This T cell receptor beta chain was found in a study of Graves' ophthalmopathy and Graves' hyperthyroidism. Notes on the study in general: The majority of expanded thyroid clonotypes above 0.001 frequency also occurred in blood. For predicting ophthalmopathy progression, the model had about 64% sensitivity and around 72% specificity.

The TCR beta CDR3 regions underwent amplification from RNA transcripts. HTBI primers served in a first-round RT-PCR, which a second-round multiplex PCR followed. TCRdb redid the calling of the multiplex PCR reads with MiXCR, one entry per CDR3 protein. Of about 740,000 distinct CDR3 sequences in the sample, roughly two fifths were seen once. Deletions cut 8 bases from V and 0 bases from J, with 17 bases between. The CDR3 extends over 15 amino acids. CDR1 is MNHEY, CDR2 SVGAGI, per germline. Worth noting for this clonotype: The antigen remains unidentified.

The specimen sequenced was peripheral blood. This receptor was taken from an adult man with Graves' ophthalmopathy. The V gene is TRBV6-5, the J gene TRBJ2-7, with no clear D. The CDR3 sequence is CASSLSAYSSYEQYF. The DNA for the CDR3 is TGTGCCAGCTCTCTCTCAGCGTATAGCTCCTACGAGCAGTACTTC.